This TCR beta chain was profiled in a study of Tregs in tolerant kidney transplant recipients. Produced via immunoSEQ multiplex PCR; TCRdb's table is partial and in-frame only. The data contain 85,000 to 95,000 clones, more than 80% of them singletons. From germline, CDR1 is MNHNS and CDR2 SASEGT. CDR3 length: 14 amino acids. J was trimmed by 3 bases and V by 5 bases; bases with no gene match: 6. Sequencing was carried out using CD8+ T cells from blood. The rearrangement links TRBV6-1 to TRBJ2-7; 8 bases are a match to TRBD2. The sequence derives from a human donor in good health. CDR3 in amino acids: CASSSAGGDYEQYF. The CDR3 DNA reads TGTGCCAGCAGTTCGGCCGGGGGGGACTACGAGCAGTACTTC.